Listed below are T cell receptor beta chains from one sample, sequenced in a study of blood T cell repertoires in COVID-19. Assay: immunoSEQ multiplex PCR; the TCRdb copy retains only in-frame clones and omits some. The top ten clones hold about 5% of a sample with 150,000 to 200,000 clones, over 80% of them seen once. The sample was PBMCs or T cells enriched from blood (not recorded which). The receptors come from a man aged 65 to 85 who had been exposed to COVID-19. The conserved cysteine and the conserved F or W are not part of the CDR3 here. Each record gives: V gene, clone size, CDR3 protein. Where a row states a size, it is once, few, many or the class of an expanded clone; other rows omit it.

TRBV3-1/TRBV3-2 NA ASSRIEREEQY
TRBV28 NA ASYTAGQGIYEQY
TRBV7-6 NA ASSLAGGDYNEQF
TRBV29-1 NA SILGHFRGANVLT
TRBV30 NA AWSLAQGSLYGYT
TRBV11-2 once ASSSGTSYNEQF
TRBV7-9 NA ASSLALAGSDEQY
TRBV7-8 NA ASSLGQGAYEQY
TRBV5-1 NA ASSPGTVPGELF
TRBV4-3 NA ASSQDLGQGALNYGYT
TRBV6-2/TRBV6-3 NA ASSYDVREVTNYGYT
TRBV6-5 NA ASGGVNYGYT
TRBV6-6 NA ASSPGRGETQY
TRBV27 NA ASGATGGRTEAF
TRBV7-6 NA ASSLALAPYSYEQY
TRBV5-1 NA ASSLSGEGNTEAF
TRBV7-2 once ASSLEAGVRSPLH
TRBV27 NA ASSLVGQGSYEQY
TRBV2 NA ASSTLLGGNYGYT
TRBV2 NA ASSLNTEAF
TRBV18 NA ASSPPLAGAYEQY
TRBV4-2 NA ASSQVQGGDQPQH
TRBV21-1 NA ASTKRGADGCGIKETQY
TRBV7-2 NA ASSLVGTSANEQF
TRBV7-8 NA ASSRGGHYEQY
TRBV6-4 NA ASRRDRGNTEAF
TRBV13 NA ASRSGQEKLF
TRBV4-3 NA ASSPSGGADTQY
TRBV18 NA ASSPKGQNYGYT
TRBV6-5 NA ASRTGTVEKLF
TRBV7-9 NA ASSYMRGSTEAF
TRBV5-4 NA ASSLQVSPNSPLH
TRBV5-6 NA ASTRTGLKEQY
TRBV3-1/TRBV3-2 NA ASSPRQGRNQPQH
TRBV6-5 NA ASSPCGEQF
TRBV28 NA ASIRLAGQETQY
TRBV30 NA AWSVTGVNGYT
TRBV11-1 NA ASSAGQGHNQPQH
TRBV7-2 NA ASSLGQGGQKLF
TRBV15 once ATSSGRSATQY
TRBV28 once ASTVQFSNQPQH
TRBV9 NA ASSGLLMNTEAF
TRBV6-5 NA ASSYEGQGLYEQY
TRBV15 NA ATKLSGTGASYEQY
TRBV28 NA ASSLNRDEAF
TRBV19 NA ASSPGQRLINYGYT
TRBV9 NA ARGGPEAF
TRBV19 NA ASVNPEGAGTEAF
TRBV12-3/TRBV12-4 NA ASSAAGNQPQH
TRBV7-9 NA ASSTGTGTYEQY
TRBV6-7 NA ASSPPGGESSYEQY
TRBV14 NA ASSTHRGRNYGYT
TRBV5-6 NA ASSLGLLQAQEAF